The rows below give T cell receptor beta chains drawn from one sample of a study of shared T cell receptors in the human thymus. Assay: immunoSEQ multiplex PCR; the TCRdb copy retains only in-frame clones and omits some. This table has hundreds of thousands of clones, roughly 90% appearing once. Another study also made use of these data, one on human thymus T cells.

The specimen was thymocytes. The source is a boy under two years old with a congenital heart defect. CDR3s include the opening cysteine and the closing phenylalanine or tryptophan. The order of the fields is V gene, clone size, D gene, J gene, CDR3 length, CDR3 protein, CDR3 DNA. The D gene is left open where the match is weak. A row's size may be missing; if present it is once, few, many or a size class.

TRBV5-8	-	TRBD1	TRBJ2-7	18	CASSPPPAPDRDVHEQYF	TGTGCCAGCAGCCCCCCTCCTGCACCCGACAGGGACGTCCACGAGCAGTACTTC
TRBV5-6	-	TRBD2	TRBJ2-1	16	CASSLSGEGTYNEQFF	TGTGCCAGCAGCTTGTCGGGGGAGGGGACCTACAATGAGCAGTTCTTC
TRBV7-2	-	-	TRBJ2-7	14	CASSSGPKDYEQYF	TGTGCCAGCAGTAGCGGCCCCAAGGACTACGAGCAGTACTTC
TRBV5-6	-	TRBD2	TRBJ2-2	15	CASRRGTTGTGELFF	TGTGCCAGCAGACGGGGGACTACGGGGACCGGGGAGCTGTTTTTT
TRBV7-6	-	-	TRBJ2-7	14	CASSPRGENYEQYF	TGTGCCAGCAGCCCCAGGGGGGAGAACTACGAGCAGTACTTC
TRBV7-3	-	-	TRBJ2-7	15	CASSYGGGSYYEQYF	TGTGCCAGCAGCTATGGGGGGGGCAGTTACTACGAGCAGTACTTC
TRBV28	few	-	TRBJ1-2	13	CASSPRPSDGYTF	TGTGCCAGCAGTCCCCGTCCTTCGGATGGCTACACCTTC
TRBV14	-	-	TRBJ2-7	12	CASSRDTYEQYF	TGTGCCAGCAGCAGAGACACCTACGAGCAGTACTTC
TRBV27	-	-	TRBJ1-2	15	CASSSTVRIRDGYTF	TGTGCCAGCAGCTCGACGGTTAGGATCAGGGATGGCTACACCTTC
TRBV28	-	TRBD1	TRBJ2-2	15	CASSSGTGNTGELFF	TGTGCCAGCAGTTCCGGGACAGGGAACACCGGGGAGCTGTTTTTT
TRBV5-1	once	-	TRBJ2-1	14	CASSSNPTSNEQFF	TGCGCCAGCAGCTCCAACCCGACTAGTAATGAGCAGTTCTTC
TRBV11-3	-	TRBD2	TRBJ2-3	14	CASGLAGNTDTQYF	TGTGCCAGTGGGCTAGCGGGGAACACAGATACGCAGTATTTT
TRBV4-3	once	-	TRBJ2-3	14	CASSRGTSGDTQYF	TGCGCCAGCAGCCGAGGGACTTCAGGAGATACGCAGTATTTT
TRBV6-4	-	-	TRBJ2-1	14	CASGEAGAGNEQFF	TGTGCCAGCGGTGAGGCGGGGGCGGGGAATGAGCAGTTCTTC
TRBV6-1	-	-	TRBJ1-1	14	CASSSGYVNTEAFF	TGTGCCAGCAGTTCAGGGTACGTGAACACTGAAGCTTTCTTT
TRBV5-1	-	-	TRBJ2-4	15	CASSLGGRGGNIQYF	TGCGCCAGCAGCTTGGGCGGTCGAGGAGGAAACATTCAGTACTTC
TRBV28	-	TRBD2	TRBJ2-1	18	CASTRGRLNSDIYNEQFF	TGTGCCAGCACCCGCGGGAGACTGAATAGTGACATCTACAATGAGCAGTTCTTC
TRBV4-1	few	-	TRBJ2-1	16	CASSRYRDGVGNEQFF	TGCGCCAGCAGCCGGTACAGGGATGGGGTTGGCAATGAGCAGTTCTTC
TRBV25-1	-	-	TRBJ2-2	15	CASRDGRNNTGELFF	TGTGCCAGCAGGGATGGGAGGAATAACACCGGGGAGCTGTTTTTT
TRBV16	once	-	TRBJ1-1	13	CASSPPELEKAFF	TGTGCCAGCAGCCCCCCTGAACTGGAGAAAGCTTTCTTT
TRBV28	-	TRBD2	TRBJ2-7	16	CASRRGLAGGIYEQYF	TGTGCCAGCAGACGGGGACTAGCGGGAGGGATCTACGAGCAGTACTTC
TRBV6-1	-	TRBD1	TRBJ1-5	15	CASKGDRPYSWPQHF	TGTGCCAGCAAAGGGGACAGGCCCTATTCTTGGCCCCAGCATTTT
TRBV4-2	-	TRBD2	TRBJ2-7	15	CASSQDGTSLYEQYF	TGTGCCAGCAGCCAAGACGGGACTAGCCTTTACGAGCAGTACTTC
TRBV25-1	-	TRBD1	TRBJ1-1	13	CASSDTGDTEAFF	TGTGCCAGCAGTGACACAGGGGACACTGAAGCTTTCTTT
TRBV7-8	-	TRBD1	TRBJ2-7	17	CASSAYLTGVRAYEQYF	TGTGCCAGCAGCGCCTACTTGACAGGGGTGAGGGCCTACGAGCAGTACTTC
TRBV19	-	TRBD2	TRBJ2-7	16	CASREGGGRSSYEQYF	TGTGCCAGCAGGGAGGGCGGCGGGAGGAGCTCCTACGAGCAGTACTTC
TRBV30	-	-	TRBJ2-5	12	CAWTEFQETQYF	TGTGCCTGGACGGAGTTCCAAGAGACCCAGTACTTC
TRBV10-1	-	TRBD1	TRBJ2-7	13	CASSVTGAYEQYF	TGCGCCAGCAGTGTGACAGGGGCCTACGAGCAGTACTTC